These T cell receptor beta chains were read from a single sample in a study of radiotherapy plus CTLA-4 blockade in lung cancer. TCRdb's table, derived via immunoSEQ multiplex PCR, lists solely in-frame clones and lacks some. In the table there are about 28,000 clones, around three quarters of which are singletons. The source was peripheral blood, collected from a patient treated with radiotherapy plus ipilimumab. The source of these receptors is a human donor with non-small cell lung cancer that progressed on radiotherapy plus ipilimumab. Both conserved end residues are part of each CDR3. A D gene is named only where the DNA matches it firmly. The size entry is marked missing in some rows and otherwise reads once, few, many or a size class.

CDR3aa: CSANQSPKNIQYF
CDR3nt: TGCAGCGCGAACCAGAGTCCCAAAAACATTCAGTACTTC
v_gene: TRBV29-1
d_gene: -
abundance: -
j_gene: TRBJ2-4

CDR3aa: CASSPGGRLNTEAFF
CDR3nt: TGTGCCAGCAGCCCCGGGGGCCGGCTGAACACTGAAGCTTTCTTT
v_gene: TRBV6-5
d_gene: -
abundance: -
j_gene: TRBJ1-1

CDR3aa: CASSIVSFGSTEAFF
CDR3nt: TGTGCCAGTAGTATAGTTTCTTTTGGAAGCACTGAAGCTTTCTTT
v_gene: TRBV19
d_gene: -
abundance: few
j_gene: TRBJ1-1

CDR3aa: CASSPRTNYGYTF
CDR3nt: TGTGCCAGCTCACCCAGGACCAACTATGGCTACACCTTC
v_gene: TRBV18
d_gene: -
abundance: -
j_gene: TRBJ1-2

CDR3aa: CASSPLAGGPGEQYF
CDR3nt: TGTGCCAGCAGCCCCCTAGCGGGAGGGCCAGGGGAGCAGTACTTC
v_gene: TRBV5-8
d_gene: TRBD2
abundance: medium-sized
j_gene: TRBJ2-7

CDR3aa: CASRVSGGYTGELFF
CDR3nt: TGTGCCAGCAGGGTCTCTGGGGGATACACCGGGGAGCTGTTTTTT
v_gene: TRBV2
d_gene: -
abundance: -
j_gene: TRBJ2-2

CDR3aa: CASSLGRATDTQYF
CDR3nt: TGCGCCAGCAGCTTGGGACGTGCCACAGATACGCAGTATTTT
v_gene: TRBV5-1
d_gene: -
abundance: -
j_gene: TRBJ2-3

CDR3aa: CASSKVASGQETQYF
CDR3nt: TGTGCCAGCAGCAAAGTTGCCAGCGGGCAAGAGACCCAGTACTTC
v_gene: TRBV21-1
d_gene: -
abundance: -
j_gene: TRBJ2-5

CDR3aa: CASSPPAGRQSSYEQYF
CDR3nt: TGTGCCAGCTCACCACCCGCGGGACGGCAAAGCTCCTACGAGCAGTACTTC
v_gene: TRBV18
d_gene: -
abundance: -
j_gene: TRBJ2-7

CDR3aa: CASSPHGVEPQHF
CDR3nt: TGTGCCAGCAGTCCACATGGGGTCGAACCCCAGCATTTT
v_gene: TRBV25-1
d_gene: -
abundance: -
j_gene: TRBJ1-5

CDR3aa: CASGQGTDTQYF
CDR3nt: TGTGCCAGCGGACAGGGTACAGATACGCAGTATTTT
v_gene: TRBV28
d_gene: TRBD1
abundance: -
j_gene: TRBJ2-3

CDR3aa: CASSQDRATGELFF
CDR3nt: TGTGCCAGCAGCCAAGATCGAGCCACCGGGGAGCTGTTTTTT
v_gene: TRBV4-2
d_gene: -
abundance: -
j_gene: TRBJ2-2

CDR3aa: CASSFDPYLGELFF
CDR3nt: TGTGCCAGCAGCTTCGACCCCTACCTGGGGGAGCTGTTTTTT
v_gene: TRBV5-6
d_gene: -
abundance: -
j_gene: TRBJ2-2

CDR3aa: CASSADEYEQYF
CDR3nt: TGTGCCAGCAGCGCGGACGAGTACGAGCAGTACTTC
v_gene: TRBV9
d_gene: -
abundance: -
j_gene: TRBJ2-7

CDR3aa: CASSLGGHLGSRVREKLFF
CDR3nt: TGTGCCAGCAGCCTAGGAGGACACCTCGGGTCGAGGGTTAGGGAAAAACTGTTTTTT
v_gene: TRBV13
d_gene: -
abundance: -
j_gene: TRBJ1-4

CDR3aa: CAWYRGYGYTF
CDR3nt: TGTGCGTGGTACAGGGGCTATGGCTACACCTTC
v_gene: TRBV30
d_gene: TRBD1
abundance: few
j_gene: TRBJ1-2

CDR3aa: CASSLRRNTGQGITNEQFF
CDR3nt: TGTGCCAGCAGCTTACGGCGTAATACGGGACAGGGAATCACAAATGAGCAGTTCTTC
v_gene: TRBV7-9
d_gene: TRBD1
abundance: -
j_gene: TRBJ2-1

CDR3aa: CASSPLTGGGSGNTIYF
CDR3nt: TGTGCCAGCAGTCCCCTAACAGGGGGAGGATCTGGAAACACCATATATTTT
v_gene: TRBV27
d_gene: TRBD1
abundance: -
j_gene: TRBJ1-3

CDR3aa: CASSLGVGTSTDTQYF
CDR3nt: TGCGCCAGCAGCTTGGGGGTGGGGACTAGCACAGATACGCAGTATTTT
v_gene: TRBV5-1
d_gene: -
abundance: -
j_gene: TRBJ2-3

CDR3aa: CASSYSLNTEAFF
CDR3nt: TGTGCCAGCAGTTACTCCTTGAACACTGAAGCTTTCTTT
v_gene: TRBV6-5
d_gene: -
abundance: -
j_gene: TRBJ1-1

CDR3aa: CASSIALREQETQYF
CDR3nt: TGTGCCAGTAGTATAGCGTTGAGGGAGCAAGAGACCCAGTACTTC
v_gene: TRBV19
d_gene: -
abundance: -
j_gene: TRBJ2-5

CDR3aa: CASSPGAPSYNEQFF
CDR3nt: TGTGCCAGCAGCCCGGGGGCCCCTTCCTACAATGAGCAGTTCTTC
v_gene: TRBV6-5
d_gene: -
abundance: -
j_gene: TRBJ2-1

CDR3aa: CASSLVVGGNQPQHF
CDR3nt: TGTGCCAGCAGCCTCGTGGTTGGGGGCAATCAGCCCCAGCATTTT
v_gene: TRBV7-2
d_gene: -
abundance: -
j_gene: TRBJ1-5

CDR3aa: CASSPGQGTGANVLTF
CDR3nt: TGCGCCAGCAGTCCGGGACAGGGTACGGGGGCCAACGTCCTGACTTTC
v_gene: TRBV5-1
d_gene: TRBD1
abundance: -
j_gene: TRBJ2-6

CDR3aa: CASSLASGGLHNEQFF
CDR3nt: TGTGCCAGCAGCTTAGCTAGCGGGGGGCTGCACAATGAGCAGTTCTTC
v_gene: TRBV7-7
d_gene: TRBD2
abundance: few
j_gene: TRBJ2-1

CDR3aa: CAWSRDRVLETQYF
CDR3nt: TGTGCCTGGAGTCGAGACAGGGTCCTGGAGACCCAGTACTTC
v_gene: TRBV30
d_gene: TRBD1
abundance: once
j_gene: TRBJ2-5

CDR3aa: CASSELVAGGSTDTQYF
CDR3nt: TGTGCCAGCAGTGAATTAGTAGCGGGGGGTAGCACAGATACGCAGTATTTT
v_gene: TRBV6-1
d_gene: TRBD2
abundance: -
j_gene: TRBJ2-3

CDR3aa: CAWTLTVNSPLHF
CDR3nt: TGTGCCTGGACCCTGACAGTAAATTCACCCCTCCACTTT
v_gene: TRBV30
d_gene: -
abundance: -
j_gene: TRBJ1-6

CDR3aa: CASSHEGTYNYGYTF
CDR3nt: TGTGCCAGCTCACACGAGGGGACCTACAACTATGGCTACACCTTC
v_gene: TRBV18
d_gene: -
abundance: -
j_gene: TRBJ1-2

CDR3aa: CASSKPGQGNREQYF
CDR3nt: TGTGCCAGCAGTAAACCGGGACAGGGAAATAGGGAGCAGTACTTC
v_gene: TRBV28
d_gene: TRBD1
abundance: -
j_gene: TRBJ2-7

CDR3aa: CASSELLAGTDTQYF
CDR3nt: TGTGCCAGCAGTGAACTCCTAGCGGGGACAGATACGCAGTATTTT
v_gene: TRBV2
d_gene: TRBD2
abundance: -
j_gene: TRBJ2-3

CDR3aa: CASSYSQGPGANVLTF
CDR3nt: TGCGCCAGCAGCTACTCCCAGGGCCCTGGGGCCAACGTCCTGACTTTC
v_gene: TRBV5-1
d_gene: -
abundance: few
j_gene: TRBJ2-6

CDR3aa: CASSQGDRGTQYF
CDR3nt: TGTGCCAGCAGCCAGGGGGACAGGGGGACCCAGTACTTC
v_gene: TRBV7-3
d_gene: TRBD1
abundance: -
j_gene: TRBJ2-5

CDR3aa: CASSLERVNTGELFF
CDR3nt: TGTGCCAGCAGCTTAGAACGGGTGAACACCGGGGAGCTGTTTTTT
v_gene: TRBV7-2
d_gene: -
abundance: -
j_gene: TRBJ2-2

CDR3aa: CASSLGGYSNQPQHF
CDR3nt: TGTGCCAGCAGCCTAGGGGGCTATAGCAATCAGCCCCAGCATTTT
v_gene: TRBV5-6
d_gene: TRBD1
abundance: -
j_gene: TRBJ1-5

CDR3aa: CASSPLPGDEQYF
CDR3nt: TGTGCCAGCTCACCCCTCCCGGGGGACGAGCAGTACTTC
v_gene: TRBV18
d_gene: -
abundance: -
j_gene: TRBJ2-7

CDR3aa: CASSGGLAGGRGTDTQYF
CDR3nt: TGTGCCAGCAGTGGCGGACTAGCGGGGGGCCGCGGCACAGATACGCAGTATTTT
v_gene: TRBV6-1
d_gene: TRBD2
abundance: -
j_gene: TRBJ2-3

CDR3aa: CASSEIWDALKNEQYF
CDR3nt: TGTGCCAGCAGTGAAATTTGGGACGCCCTGAAAAACGAGCAGTACTTC
v_gene: TRBV2
d_gene: -
abundance: -
j_gene: TRBJ2-7

CDR3aa: CASSPDGARGKLFF
CDR3nt: TGTGCCAGCTCACCTGACGGCGCCAGGGGAAAACTGTTTTTT
v_gene: TRBV18
d_gene: -
abundance: -
j_gene: TRBJ1-4

CDR3aa: CASSLLGGSNYGYTF
CDR3nt: TGTGCCAGCAGCCTTCTCGGGGGCAGCAACTATGGCTACACCTTC
v_gene: TRBV5-8
d_gene: -
abundance: -
j_gene: TRBJ1-2

CDR3aa: CATSRDQPGGDYGYTF
CDR3nt: TGTGCCACCAGCAGAGATCAACCGGGGGGCGACTATGGCTACACCTTC
v_gene: TRBV15
d_gene: -
abundance: -
j_gene: TRBJ1-2

CDR3aa: CASSVGERETEAFF
CDR3nt: TGTGCCAGCAGCGTAGGGGAAAGAGAGACTGAAGCTTTCTTT
v_gene: TRBV9
d_gene: -
abundance: -
j_gene: TRBJ1-1

CDR3aa: CASSSRQGAGNEQYF
CDR3nt: TGTGCCAGCAGCTCACGACAGGGGGCTGGGAACGAGCAGTACTTC
v_gene: TRBV11-2
d_gene: TRBD1
abundance: -
j_gene: TRBJ2-7

CDR3aa: CASSQAGDRDSYF
CDR3nt: TGTGCCAGCAGCCAAGCCGGGGACCGGGACTCTTACTTC
v_gene: TRBV4-2
d_gene: -
abundance: few
j_gene: TRBJ2-7

CDR3aa: CASSLRPDFKNEQYF
CDR3nt: TGTGCCAGCAGTTTAAGGCCAGACTTTAAGAACGAGCAGTACTTC
v_gene: TRBV28
d_gene: -
abundance: -
j_gene: TRBJ2-7

CDR3aa: CASSVGNTEAFF
CDR3nt: TGTGCCAGCAGTGTAGGTAACACTGAAGCTTTCTTT
v_gene: TRBV28
d_gene: -
abundance: -
j_gene: TRBJ1-1

CDR3aa: CASSQGLTSGSWEQFF
CDR3nt: TGCGCCAGCAGCCAAGGTCTTACTAGCGGGAGCTGGGAGCAGTTCTTC
v_gene: TRBV4-1
d_gene: TRBD2
abundance: -
j_gene: TRBJ2-1

CDR3aa: CASSPRGGSGTSYNEQFF
CDR3nt: TGTGCCAGCAGTCCCCGAGGGGGTAGCGGGACGTCGTACAATGAGCAGTTCTTC
v_gene: TRBV27
d_gene: TRBD2
abundance: -
j_gene: TRBJ2-1

CDR3aa: CASTLGGSNQPQHF
CDR3nt: TGTGCCAGCACCCTAGGGGGTAGCAATCAGCCCCAGCATTTT
v_gene: TRBV6-6
d_gene: -
abundance: -
j_gene: TRBJ1-5